The 18 T cell receptor beta chains given below trace back to one sample, sequenced in a study of T cell responses to AZD1222 COVID-19 vaccine. Some clones are missing from TCRdb's copy, which holds only in-frame ones; the method was immunoSEQ multiplex PCR. The sample holds about 140,000 clones, 70% to 90% seen once. Material: peripheral blood, obtained on day 0 of AZD1222 vaccination. These receptors originate from an adult in good health.

Here the CDR3 DNA reads TGCGCCAGCAGCGAGAGGGGGCTCCATGAAAAACTGTTTTTT. Translating gives CASSERGLHEKLFF. V is TRBV4-3 and J is TRBJ1-4, with 7 bases that match TRBD1. Germline CDR1 LGHNA, CDR2 YSLEER. The CDR3 extends over 14 amino acids. J was trimmed by 6 bases and V by 5 bases; bases with no gene match: 6.

V and J are TRBV19 and TRBJ1-1, with 7 bases lining up with TRBD1. The CDR3 is 15 amino acids. V lost 8 bases and J lost 1; bases outside the gene matches: 10. Germline V lookup: CDR1 LNHDA, CDR2 SQIVND (reference sequence). CDR3 sequence: CASVFSAGGNTEAFF. CDR3 coding DNA: TGTGCCAGTGTCTTTAGCGCAGGGGGGAACACTGAAGCTTTCTTT.

The chain combines TRBV10-3 with TRBJ1-5; D perhaps matches TRBD1 (5 bases). This CDR3 region has 14 residues. Germline V CDR1 and CDR2: ENHRY, SYGVKD. V lost 10 bases to trimming and J lost 4 bases, with 17 bases between them. The CDR3 here is CATSPTGGNQPQHF. As DNA, the CDR3 is TGTGCCACCTCCCCTACAGGAGGAAATCAGCCCCAGCATTTT.

The chain joins TRBV29-1 to TRBJ2-1; 8 bases fit TRBD2. J gave up 0 bases and V 4 bases, and 11 bases lay outside the gene matches. This CDR3 is 17 amino acids long. Germline assignment: CDR1 SQVTM and CDR2 ANQGSEA. The CDR3 nucleotides read TGCAGCGTTGGCGCGGCGGGAGGCCATAGCTCCTACAATGAGCAGTTCTTC. It is translated as CSVGAAGGHSSYNEQFF.

Written as DNA, the CDR3 is TGTGCCAGCAGTACGCTATCCTACGAGCAGTACTTC. Its protein is CASSTLSYEQYF. The rearrangement joins TRBV6-5 to TRBJ2-7, with D hard to call. Germline CDR1 is MNHEY and CDR2 is SVGAGI. This CDR3 is built from 12 residues. With 5 bases removed from V and 1 base from J, the gap between germline ends came to 6 bases.

The genes are TRBV5-1 and TRBJ1-1; 9 nucleotides match TRBD1. V lost 3 bases to trimming and J lost 7 bases; unmatched junction nucleotides: 13. Germline CDR1 SGHRS, CDR2 YFSETQ. The CDR3 totals 16 residues. The CDR3, as DNA: TGCGCCAGCAGCTCATTAGGGGACAGGGAGCTTGTTGAAGCTTTCTTT. Translating gives CASSSLGDRELVEAFF.

The genes are TRBV11-3 and TRBJ2-5, with 7 bases that match TRBD1. The V gene's germline CDR1 is SGHNT and CDR2 YENEEA. The CDR3 is made up of 15 amino acids. Trimming took 1 base from V and 5 from J; bases not matched to a gene: 7. The CDR3 DNA is TGTGCCAGCAGCTTAGGAACAGGGGTTAGGGAGACCCAGTACTTC. It codes for CASSLGTGVRETQYF.

The rearrangement uses TRBV14 and TRBJ2-2; 11 bases map to TRBD2. Germline CDR1 SGHDN, CDR2 FVKESK. V gave up 4 bases and J gave up 1 base; unmatched junction bases: 5. This CDR3 has 17 residues. The CDR3 region is CASSLRTSGWNTGELFF. The CDR3 DNA reads as TGTGCCAGCAGCCTAAGGACTAGCGGGTGGAACACCGGGGAGCTGTTTTTT.

The genes are TRBV18 and TRBJ2-5; D is unresolved. The CDR3 length is 12 residues. V was trimmed by 2 bases and J by 4 bases, leaving 5 bases between them. Germline assignment: CDR1 KGHSH and CDR2 LQKENI. DNA of the CDR3: TGTGCCAGCTCACCAGGCGGAGAGACCCAGTACTTC. This encodes CASSPGGETQYF.

This chain joins TRBV4-2 and TRBJ2-1; TRBD2 matches at 10 bases. The junction had 9 bases not matched to a gene; V was cut back by 6 bases and J by 7 bases. CDR3 length: 15 amino acids. Germline-derived CDR1 and CDR2 are LGHNA and YNFKEQ. This chain's CDR3 is CASRTLAGVQNEQFF. The CDR3 DNA reads as TGTGCCAGCAGAACCCTAGCGGGAGTTCAGAATGAGCAGTTCTTC.

The V gene is TRBV7-9, the J gene TRBJ1-4; TRBD1 agrees at 10 bases. This CDR3 comprises 17 residues. V was pared by 5 bases and J by 10 bases, with 16 bases of the junction left unmatched. Germline CDR1 reads SEHNR; CDR2 reads FQNEAQ (reference sequence). CDR3 loop: CASSPIDVDRGRGKLFF. For the CDR3, the DNA is TGTGCCAGCAGCCCAATAGATGTCGACAGGGGGCGCGGAAAACTGTTTTTT. The whole variable domain, remainder taken from reference TRBV7-9 and TRBJ1-4, is DTGVSQNPRHKITKRGQNVTFRCDPISEHNRLYWYRQTLGQGPEFLTYFQNEAQLEKSRLLSDRFSAERPKGSFSTLEIQRTEQGDSAMYLCASSPIDVDRGRGKLFFGSGTQLSVL.

The chain recombines TRBV6-5 with TRBJ1-2; no clear D gene. The CDR3 contains 14 residues. Trimming pared 5 bases from V and 0 bases from J, leaving 10 bases between. The germline gives CDR1 MNHEY, CDR2 SVGAGI. For the CDR3, the DNA is TGTGCCAGCAGTCCCATCCTAGCTAACTATGGCTACACCTTC. This sequence encodes CASSPILANYGYTF.

This clone was picked up a small number of times. The J gene is TRBJ1-5, the V gene TRBV15; D might be TRBD1 (5 bases). Germline V lookup: CDR1 LNHNV, CDR2 YYDKDF (reference sequence). The CDR3 contains 14 residues. Trimming shortened V by 5 bases and J by 4 bases, and 12 bases separated the two germline ends. The CDR3 bases are TGTGCCACCAGCTCCCGGAGGGGAAATCAGCCCCAGCATTTT. Translated, it gives CATSSRRGNQPQHF.

The chain employs TRBV27 and TRBJ2-1, with 10 nucleotides matching TRBD2. CDR3 size: 15 residues. Unmatched junction bases numbered 3, after V lost 3 bases and J lost 4 bases. Germline lookup yields CDR1 MNHEY and CDR2 SMNVEV (reference sequence). CDR3: CASSFRTSGYNEQFF. The CDR3 nucleotides are TGTGCCAGCAGTTTCCGGACTAGCGGTTACAATGAGCAGTTCTTC.

The chain joins TRBV4-2 to TRBJ2-7; a possible D gene is TRBD1 (5 bases). Per germline, CDR1 LGHNA and CDR2 YNFKEQ. The CDR3 consists of 14 residues. Trimming removed 0 bases at V and 4 bases at J, with 10 bases between. The CDR3 loop reads CASSQDLGQYEQYF. CDR3 coding DNA: TGTGCCAGCAGCCAAGATCTGGGGCAATACGAGCAGTACTTC.

The J gene is TRBJ2-2, the V gene TRBV5-1, with D perhaps matching TRBD1 (5 bases). The ends were cut back, 5 bases at V and 1 base at J, with 9 bases in the middle. Germline V gene data show CDR1 as SGHRS and CDR2 as YFSETQ. The CDR3 is 14 amino acids. This CDR3 is CASSPGLNTGELFF. As DNA, the CDR3 is TGCGCCAGCAGTCCAGGGCTGAACACCGGGGAGCTGTTTTTT.

The rearrangement links TRBV28 to TRBJ2-7; perhaps TRBD2 as D (6 bases). Deletions cut 1 base from V and 3 bases from J, with 10 bases between. The germline V gene has CDR1 MDHEN and CDR2 SYDVKM. CDR3 length: 14 amino acids. The CDR3 region is CASSLLSGSYEQYF. The CDR3 DNA follows: TGTGCCAGCAGTTTATTGTCCGGGAGCTACGAGCAGTACTTC.

This chain uses TRBV6-5 with TRBJ2-7; a possible D gene is TRBD1 (6 bases). Per the germline V gene, CDR1 is MNHEY and CDR2 is SVGAGI. V gave up 6 bases and J gave up 2 bases, with 17 bases separating them. CDR3 length: 15 residues. DNA of the CDR3: TGTGCCAGCAGGGGGACCGGGACATCAACCTACGAGCAGTACTTC. This codes for CASRGTGTSTYEQYF.